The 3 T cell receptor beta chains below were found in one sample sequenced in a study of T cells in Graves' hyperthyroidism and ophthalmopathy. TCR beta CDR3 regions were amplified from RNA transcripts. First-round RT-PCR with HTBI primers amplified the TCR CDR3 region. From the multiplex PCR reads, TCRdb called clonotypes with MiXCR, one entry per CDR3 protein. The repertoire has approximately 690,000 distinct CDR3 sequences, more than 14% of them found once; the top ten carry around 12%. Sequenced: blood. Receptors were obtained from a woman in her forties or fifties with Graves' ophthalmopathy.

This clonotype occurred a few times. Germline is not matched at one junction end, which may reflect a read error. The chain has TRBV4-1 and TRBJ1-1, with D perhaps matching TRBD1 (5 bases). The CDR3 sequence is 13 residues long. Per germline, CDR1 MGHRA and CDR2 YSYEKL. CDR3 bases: TGCGCCAGCAGTCAAGGGGAGACGCTAGAAGCTTTCTTT. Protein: CASSQGETLEAFF.

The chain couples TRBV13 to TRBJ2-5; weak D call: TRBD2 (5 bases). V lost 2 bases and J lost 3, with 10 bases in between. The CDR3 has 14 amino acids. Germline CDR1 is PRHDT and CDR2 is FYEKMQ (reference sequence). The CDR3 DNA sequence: TGTGCCAGCAGCTTACGTCCCGGGAAAGAGACCCAGTACTTC. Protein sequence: CASSLRPGKETQYF.

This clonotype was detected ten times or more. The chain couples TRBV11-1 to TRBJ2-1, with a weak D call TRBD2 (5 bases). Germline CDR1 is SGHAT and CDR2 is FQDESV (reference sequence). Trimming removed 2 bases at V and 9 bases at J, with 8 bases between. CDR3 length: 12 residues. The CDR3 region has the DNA TGTGCCAGCAGCTTACCTGGAGGTGAGCAGTTCTTC. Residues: CASSLPGGEQFF.